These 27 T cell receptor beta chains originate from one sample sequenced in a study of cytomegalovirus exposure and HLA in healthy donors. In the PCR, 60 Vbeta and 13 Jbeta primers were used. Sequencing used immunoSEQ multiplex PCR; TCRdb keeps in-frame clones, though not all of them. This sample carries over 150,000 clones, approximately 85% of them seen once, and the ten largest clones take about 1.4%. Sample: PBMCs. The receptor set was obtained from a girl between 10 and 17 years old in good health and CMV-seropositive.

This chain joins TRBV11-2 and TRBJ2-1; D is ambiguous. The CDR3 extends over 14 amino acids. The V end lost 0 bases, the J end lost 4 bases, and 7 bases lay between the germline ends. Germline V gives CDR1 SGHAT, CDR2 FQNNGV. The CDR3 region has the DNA TGTGCCAGCAGCTTAGATGGCTCGTACAATGAGCAGTTCTTC. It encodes CASSLDGSYNEQFF. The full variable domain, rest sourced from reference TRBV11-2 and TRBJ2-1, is EAGVAQSPRYKIIEKRQSVAFWCNPISGHATLYWYQQILGQGPKLLIQFQNNGVVDDSQLPKDRFSAERLKGVDSTLKIQPAKLEDSAVYLCASSLDGSYNEQFFGPGTRLTVL.

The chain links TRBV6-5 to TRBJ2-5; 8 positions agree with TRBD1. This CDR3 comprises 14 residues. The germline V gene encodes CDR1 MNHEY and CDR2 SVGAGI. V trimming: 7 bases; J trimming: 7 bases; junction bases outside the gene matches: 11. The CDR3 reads CASTETGVLGTQYF. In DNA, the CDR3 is TGTGCCAGCACCGAGACAGGGGTACTGGGGACCCAGTACTTC.

CDR3 DNA sequence: TGCGCCACCTCCGATGAGCAGTTCTTC. Residues: CATSDEQFF. This rearrangement joins TRBV10-1 to TRBJ2-1; D ambiguous. With 10 bases removed from V and 8 bases from J, the gap between germline ends came to 6 bases. Germline CDR1 WNHNN, CDR2 SYGVQD (reference sequence). CDR3 length: 9 residues.

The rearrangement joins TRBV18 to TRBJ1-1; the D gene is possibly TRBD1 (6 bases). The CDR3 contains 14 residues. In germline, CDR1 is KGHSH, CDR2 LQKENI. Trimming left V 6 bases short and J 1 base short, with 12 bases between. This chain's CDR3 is CASSLEQGNTEAFF. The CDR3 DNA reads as TGTGCCAGCTCGCTAGAACAGGGGAACACTGAAGCTTTCTTT.

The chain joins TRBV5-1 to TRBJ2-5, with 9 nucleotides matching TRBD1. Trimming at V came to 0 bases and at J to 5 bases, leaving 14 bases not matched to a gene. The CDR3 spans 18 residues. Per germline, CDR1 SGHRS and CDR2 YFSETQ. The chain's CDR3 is CASSLGSGTGLFRETQYF. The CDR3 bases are TGCGCCAGCAGCTTGGGTTCCGGGACAGGGCTCTTTCGGGAGACCCAGTACTTC.

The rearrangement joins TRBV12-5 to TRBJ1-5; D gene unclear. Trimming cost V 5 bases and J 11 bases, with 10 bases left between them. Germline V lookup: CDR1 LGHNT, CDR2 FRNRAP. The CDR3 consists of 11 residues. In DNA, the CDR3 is TGTGCTAGTGGTGCAGGATGGACCCAGCATTTT. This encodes CASGAGWTQHF.

The CDR3 spells CASSFGGPNYGYTF. In nucleotides, the CDR3 is TGTGCCAGCAGCTTCGGGGGGCCTAACTATGGCTACACCTTC. V gene TRBV5-4 combines with J gene TRBJ1-2; D perhaps matches TRBD1 (6 bases). The ends were cut back, 2 bases at V and 0 bases at J, with 8 bases in the middle. From germline, CDR1 is SGHNT and CDR2 YYREEE (reference sequence). The length of the CDR3 is 14 residues. Full variable domain (rest looked up from reference TRBV5-4 and TRBJ1-2): ETGVTQSPTHLIKTRGQQVTLRCSSQSGHNTVSWYQQALGQGPQFIFQYYREEENGRGNFPPRFSGLQFPNYSSELNVNALELDDSALYLCASSFGGPNYGYTFGSGTRLTVV.

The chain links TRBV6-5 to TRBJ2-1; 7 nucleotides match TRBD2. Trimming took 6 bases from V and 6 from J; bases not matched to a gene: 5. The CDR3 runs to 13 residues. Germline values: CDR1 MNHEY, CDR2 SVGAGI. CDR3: CASSRSGVNEQFF. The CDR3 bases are TGTGCCAGCAGCCGAAGCGGGGTCAATGAGCAGTTCTTC.

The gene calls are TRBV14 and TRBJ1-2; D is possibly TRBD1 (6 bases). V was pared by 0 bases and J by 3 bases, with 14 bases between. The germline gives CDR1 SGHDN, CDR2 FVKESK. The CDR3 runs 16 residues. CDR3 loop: CASSQDLTGPYYGYTF. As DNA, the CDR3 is TGTGCCAGCAGCCAAGATCTCACAGGGCCTTACTATGGCTACACCTTC.

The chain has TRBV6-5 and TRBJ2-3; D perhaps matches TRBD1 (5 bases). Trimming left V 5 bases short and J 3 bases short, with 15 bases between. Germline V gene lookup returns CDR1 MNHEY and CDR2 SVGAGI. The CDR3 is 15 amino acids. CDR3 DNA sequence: TGTGCCAGCAGTAACCCGCCACAGGAAACAGATACGCAGTATTTT. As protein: CASSNPPQETDTQYF.

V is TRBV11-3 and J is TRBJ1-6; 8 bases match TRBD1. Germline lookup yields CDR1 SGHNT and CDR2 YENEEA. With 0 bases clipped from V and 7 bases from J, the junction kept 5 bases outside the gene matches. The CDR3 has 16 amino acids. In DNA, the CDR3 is TGTGCCAGCAGCTTAGATTCAGGGGGCGGAAATTCACCCCTCCACTTT. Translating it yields CASSLDSGGGNSPLHF. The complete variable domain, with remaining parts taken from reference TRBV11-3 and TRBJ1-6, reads EAGVVQSPRYKIIEKKQPVAFWCNPISGHNTLYWYLQNLGQGPELLIRYENEEAVDDSQLPKDRFSAERLKGVDSTLKIQPAELGDSAVYLCASSLDSGGGNSPLHFGNGTRLTVT.

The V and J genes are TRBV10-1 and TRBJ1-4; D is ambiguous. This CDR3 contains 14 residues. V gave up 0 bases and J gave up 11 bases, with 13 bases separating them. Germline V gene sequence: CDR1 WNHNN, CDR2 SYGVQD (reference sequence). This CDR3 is CASSESSGGGKLFF. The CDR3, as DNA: TGCGCCAGCAGTGAGTCGTCGGGAGGAGGCAAACTGTTTTTT.

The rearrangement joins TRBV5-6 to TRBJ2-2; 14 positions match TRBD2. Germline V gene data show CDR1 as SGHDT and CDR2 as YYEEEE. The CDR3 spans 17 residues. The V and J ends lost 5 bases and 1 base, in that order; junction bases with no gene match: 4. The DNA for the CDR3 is TGTGCCAGCAGTTCCGGGACTAGCGGGGGGAACACCGGGGAGCTGTTTTTT. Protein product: CASSSGTSGGNTGELFF.

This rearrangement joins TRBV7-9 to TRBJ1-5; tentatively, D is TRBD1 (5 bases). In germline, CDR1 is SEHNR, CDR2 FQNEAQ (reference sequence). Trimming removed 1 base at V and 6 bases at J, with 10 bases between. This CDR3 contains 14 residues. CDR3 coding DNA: TGTGCCAGCAGCTTAGAAAGGGGCAGTCAGCCCCAGCATTTT. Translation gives CASSLERGSQPQHF.

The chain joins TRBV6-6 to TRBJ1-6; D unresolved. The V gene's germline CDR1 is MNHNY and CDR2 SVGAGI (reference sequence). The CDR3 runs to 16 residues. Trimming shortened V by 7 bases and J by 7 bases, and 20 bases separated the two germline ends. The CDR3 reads CASKPELRLMNSPLHF. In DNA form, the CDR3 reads TGTGCCAGCAAGCCAGAGCTGAGGCTGATGAATTCACCCCTCCACTTT.

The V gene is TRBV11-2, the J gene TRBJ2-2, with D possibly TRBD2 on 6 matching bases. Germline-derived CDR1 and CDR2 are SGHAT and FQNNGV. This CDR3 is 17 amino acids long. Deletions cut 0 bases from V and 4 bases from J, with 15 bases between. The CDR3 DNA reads TGTGCCAGCAGCTTAGACAGGGACGTGGGGGGCACCGGGGAGCTGTTTTTT. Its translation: CASSLDRDVGGTGELFF.

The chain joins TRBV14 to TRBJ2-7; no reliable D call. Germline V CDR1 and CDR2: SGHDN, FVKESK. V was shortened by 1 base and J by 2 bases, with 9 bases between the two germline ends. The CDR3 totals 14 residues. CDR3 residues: CASSQVHNTYEQYF. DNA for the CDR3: TGTGCCAGCAGCCAAGTACACAACACCTACGAGCAGTACTTC. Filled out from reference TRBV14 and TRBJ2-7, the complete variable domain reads EAGVTQFPSHSVIEKGQTVTLRCDPISGHDNLYWYRRVMGKEIKFLLHFVKESKQDESGMPNNRFLAERTGGTYSTLKVQPAELEDSGVYFCASSQVHNTYEQYFGPGTRLTVT.

The CDR3 loop is CASSLDPGAYEQYF. The CDR3 region has the DNA TGCGCCAGCAGCTTAGATCCGGGGGCCTACGAGCAGTACTTC. The V and J genes are TRBV5-1 and TRBJ2-7; D possibly corresponds to TRBD2 (6 bases). The germline gives CDR1 SGHRS, CDR2 YFSETQ. V shed 2 bases and J shed 2 bases, with 11 bases lying between them. The CDR3 has 14 amino acids.

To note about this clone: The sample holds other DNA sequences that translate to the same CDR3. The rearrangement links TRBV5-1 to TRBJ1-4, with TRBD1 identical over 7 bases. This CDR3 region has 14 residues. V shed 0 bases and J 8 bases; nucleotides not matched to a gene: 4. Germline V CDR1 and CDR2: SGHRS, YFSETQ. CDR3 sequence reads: CASSLGQGGEKLFF. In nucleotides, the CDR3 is TGCGCCAGCAGCTTGGGACAGGGCGGCGAAAAACTGTTTTTT. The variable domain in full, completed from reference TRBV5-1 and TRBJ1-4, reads KAGVTQTPRYLIKTRGQQVTLSCSPISGHRSVSWYQQTPGQGLQFLFEYFSETQRNKGNFPGRFSGRQFSNSRSEMNVSTLELGDSALYLCASSLGQGGEKLFFGSGTQLSVL.

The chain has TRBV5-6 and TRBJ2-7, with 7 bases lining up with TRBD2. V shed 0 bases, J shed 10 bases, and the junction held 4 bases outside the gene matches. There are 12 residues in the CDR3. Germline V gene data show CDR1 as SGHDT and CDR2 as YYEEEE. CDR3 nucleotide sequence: TGTGCCAGCAGCTTGGCCGGACTAGGACAGTACTTC. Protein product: CASSLAGLGQYF.

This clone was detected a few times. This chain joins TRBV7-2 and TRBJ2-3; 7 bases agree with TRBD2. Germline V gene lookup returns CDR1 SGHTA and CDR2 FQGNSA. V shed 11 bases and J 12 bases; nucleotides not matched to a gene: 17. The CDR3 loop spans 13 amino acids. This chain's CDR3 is CAHDGGKNNRQYF. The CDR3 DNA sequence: TGTGCCCACGACGGGGGGAAGAACAATCGTCAGTATTTT.

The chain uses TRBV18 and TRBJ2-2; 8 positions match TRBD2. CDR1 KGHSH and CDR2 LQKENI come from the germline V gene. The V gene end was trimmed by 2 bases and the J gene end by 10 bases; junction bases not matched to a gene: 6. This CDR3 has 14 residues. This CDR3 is CASSPTPGREELFF. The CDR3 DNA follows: TGTGCCAGCTCACCAACCCCCGGGAGGGAGGAGCTGTTTTTT.

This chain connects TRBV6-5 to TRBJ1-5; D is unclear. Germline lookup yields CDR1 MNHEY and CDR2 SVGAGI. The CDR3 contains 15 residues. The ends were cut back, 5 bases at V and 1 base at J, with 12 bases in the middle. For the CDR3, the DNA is TGTGCCAGCAGTCGGGTGTGGCCAAGCAATCAGCCCCAGCATTTT. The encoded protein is CASSRVWPSNQPQHF.

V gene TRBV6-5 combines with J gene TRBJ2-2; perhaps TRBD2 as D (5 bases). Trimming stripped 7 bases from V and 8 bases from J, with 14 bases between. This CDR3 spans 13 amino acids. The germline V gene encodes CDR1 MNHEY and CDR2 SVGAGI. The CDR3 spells CASILRPGGELFF. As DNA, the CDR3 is TGTGCCAGCATTTTACGCCCGGGGGGGGAGCTGTTTTTT.

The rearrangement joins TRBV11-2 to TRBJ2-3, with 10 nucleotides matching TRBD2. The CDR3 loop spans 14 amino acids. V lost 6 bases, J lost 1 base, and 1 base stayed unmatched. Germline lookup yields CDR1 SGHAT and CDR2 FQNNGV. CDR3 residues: CASRAGGGTDTQYF. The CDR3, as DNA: TGTGCCAGCAGAGCGGGGGGGGGCACAGATACGCAGTATTTT.

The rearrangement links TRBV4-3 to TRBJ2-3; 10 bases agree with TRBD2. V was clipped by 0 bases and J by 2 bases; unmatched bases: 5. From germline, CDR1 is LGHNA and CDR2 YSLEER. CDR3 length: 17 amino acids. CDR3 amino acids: CASSQDLSGGHTDTQYF. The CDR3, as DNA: TGCGCCAGCAGCCAAGACCTTAGCGGGGGGCACACAGATACGCAGTATTTT.

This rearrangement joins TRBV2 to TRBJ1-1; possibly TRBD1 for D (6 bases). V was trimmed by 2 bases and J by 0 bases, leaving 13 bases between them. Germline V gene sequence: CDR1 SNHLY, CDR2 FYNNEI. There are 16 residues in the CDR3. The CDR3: CASSEWAGEVNTEAFF. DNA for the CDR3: TGTGCCAGCAGTGAATGGGCAGGGGAAGTGAACACTGAAGCTTTCTTT. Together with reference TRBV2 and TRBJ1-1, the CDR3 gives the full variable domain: EPEVTQTPSHQVTQMGQEVILRCVPISNHLYFYWYRQILGQKVEFLVSFYNNEISEKSEIFDDQFSVERPDGSNFTLKIRSTKLEDSAMYFCASSEWAGEVNTEAFFGQGTRLTVV.